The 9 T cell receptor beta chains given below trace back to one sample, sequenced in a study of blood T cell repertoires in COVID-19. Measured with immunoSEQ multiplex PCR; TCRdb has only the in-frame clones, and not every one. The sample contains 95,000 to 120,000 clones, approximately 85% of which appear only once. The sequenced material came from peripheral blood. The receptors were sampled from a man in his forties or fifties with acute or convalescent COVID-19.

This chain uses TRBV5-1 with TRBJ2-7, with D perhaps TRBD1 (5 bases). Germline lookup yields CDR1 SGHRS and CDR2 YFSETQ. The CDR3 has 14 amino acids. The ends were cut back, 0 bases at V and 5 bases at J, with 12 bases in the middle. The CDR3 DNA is TGCGCCAGCAGCTTGGAGTCAGGGAATAACGAGCAGTACTTC. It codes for CASSLESGNNEQYF. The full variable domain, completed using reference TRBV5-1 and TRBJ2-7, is KAGVTQTPRYLIKTRGQQVTLSCSPISGHRSVSWYQQTPGQGLQFLFEYFSETQRNKGNFPGRFSGRQFSNSRSEMNVSTLELGDSALYLCASSLESGNNEQYFGPGTRLTVT.

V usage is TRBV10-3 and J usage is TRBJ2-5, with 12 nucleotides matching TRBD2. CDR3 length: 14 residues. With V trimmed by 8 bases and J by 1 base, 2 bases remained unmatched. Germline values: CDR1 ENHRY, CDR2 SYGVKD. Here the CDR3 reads CAISTSGGQETQYF. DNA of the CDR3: TGTGCCATCTCGACTAGCGGGGGCCAAGAGACCCAGTACTTC.

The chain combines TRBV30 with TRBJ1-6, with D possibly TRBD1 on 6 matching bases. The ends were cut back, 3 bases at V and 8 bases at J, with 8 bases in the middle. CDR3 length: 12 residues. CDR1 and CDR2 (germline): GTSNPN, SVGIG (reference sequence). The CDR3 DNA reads TGTGCCTGGAGCACAGGGTATTCACCCCTCCACTTT. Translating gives CAWSTGYSPLHF.

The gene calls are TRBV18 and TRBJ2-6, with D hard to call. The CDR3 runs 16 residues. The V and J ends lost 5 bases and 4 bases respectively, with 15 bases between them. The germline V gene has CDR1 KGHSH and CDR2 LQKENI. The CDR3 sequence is CASSSSGTVGANVLTF. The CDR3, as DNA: TGTGCCAGCTCATCCTCCGGTACAGTCGGGGCCAACGTCCTGACTTTC.

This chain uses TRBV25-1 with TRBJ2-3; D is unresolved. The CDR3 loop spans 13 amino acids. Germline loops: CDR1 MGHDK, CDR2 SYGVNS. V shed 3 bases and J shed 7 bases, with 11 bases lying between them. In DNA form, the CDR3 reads TGTGCCAGCAGTGAGGTTAGCCTTAATACGCAGTATTTT. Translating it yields CASSEVSLNTQYF.

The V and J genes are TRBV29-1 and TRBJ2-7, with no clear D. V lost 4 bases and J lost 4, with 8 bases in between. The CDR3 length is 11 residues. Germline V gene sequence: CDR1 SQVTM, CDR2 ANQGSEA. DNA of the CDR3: TGCAGCGTTGGGGCAGGATACGAGCAGTACTTC. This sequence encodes CSVGAGYEQYF.

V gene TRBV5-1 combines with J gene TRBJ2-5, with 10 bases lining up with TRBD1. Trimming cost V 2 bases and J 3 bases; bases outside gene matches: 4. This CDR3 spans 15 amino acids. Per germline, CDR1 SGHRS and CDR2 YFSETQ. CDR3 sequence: CASSFVGTGEETQYF. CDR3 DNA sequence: TGCGCCAGCAGCTTTGTAGGGACAGGGGAAGAGACCCAGTACTTC.

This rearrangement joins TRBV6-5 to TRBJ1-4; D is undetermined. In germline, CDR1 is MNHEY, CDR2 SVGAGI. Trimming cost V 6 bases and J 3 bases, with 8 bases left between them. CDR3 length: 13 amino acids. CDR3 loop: CASSRLANEKLFF. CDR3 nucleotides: TGTGCCAGCAGCCGACTAGCTAATGAAAAACTGTTTTTT.

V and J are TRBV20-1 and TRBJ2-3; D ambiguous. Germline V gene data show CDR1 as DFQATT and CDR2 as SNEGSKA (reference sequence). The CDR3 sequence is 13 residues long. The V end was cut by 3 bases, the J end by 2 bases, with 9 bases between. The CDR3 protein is CSASYFVTDTQYF. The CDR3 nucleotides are TGCAGTGCTAGTTACTTTGTCACAGATACGCAGTATTTT.